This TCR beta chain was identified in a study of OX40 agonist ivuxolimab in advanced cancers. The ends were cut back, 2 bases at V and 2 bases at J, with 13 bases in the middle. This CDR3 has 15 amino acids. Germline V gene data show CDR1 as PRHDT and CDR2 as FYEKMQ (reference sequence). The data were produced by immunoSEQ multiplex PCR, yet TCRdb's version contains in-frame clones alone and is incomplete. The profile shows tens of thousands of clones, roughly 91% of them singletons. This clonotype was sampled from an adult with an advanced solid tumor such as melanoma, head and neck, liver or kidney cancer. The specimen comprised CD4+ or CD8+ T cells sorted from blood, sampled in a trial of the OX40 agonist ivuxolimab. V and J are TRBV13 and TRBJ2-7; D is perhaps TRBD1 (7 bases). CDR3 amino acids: CASSLWQGGPYEQYF. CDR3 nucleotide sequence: TGTGCCAGCAGCTTATGGCAGGGGGGCCCCTACGAGCAGTACTTC.